The text below deals with one TCR beta chain. Its antigen is currently unknown. This sample is drawn from a study of CD8+ T cells in alopecia areata. Treatment indicated: oral pan-JAK inhibitor, 5-10 mg twice daily. Study conclusions and caveats: Both scalp clonality and the expanded CD8+ clones among the top 100 showed a significant decrease with tofacitinib. Lesional scalp displayed greater clonality than normal scalp, most notably in alopecia totalis/universalis. In scalp and blood during tofacitinib, many expanded lesional clones persisted.

cDNA reverse transcribed from extracted RNA served as the sequencing template. TCRdb's copy holds only in-frame clones and misses some; the assay was immunoSEQ multiplex PCR. The sample has a few hundred thousand clones; around 64% are singletons. The germline V gene encodes CDR1 SQVTM and CDR2 ANQGSEA. Trimming removed 7 bases from V and 0 bases from J, with 12 bases in between. The CDR3 consists of 13 residues. The chain is built from TRBV29-1 and TRBJ1-2, with D possibly matching TRBD1 (5 bases). The sample in question was CD4+ T cells sorted from blood, obtained around week 53, from a patient treated with tofacitinib. This clonotype was obtained from a human donor with alopecia areata. The chain's CDR3 is CSAGQLANYGYTF. Written as DNA, the CDR3 is TGCAGCGCTGGACAACTAGCTAACTATGGCTACACCTTC.